This TCR beta chain was sequenced for a study of low-dose radiotherapy and immunotherapy resistance in tumors. Study-wide context: Cohort 2 was treated with 1 Gy per fraction every two weeks, amounting to 13 Gy across 26 weeks. On an every-two-weeks schedule, patients received intravenous nivolumab 240 mg, along with ipilimumab 1 mg/kg every six weeks. The authors gave intravenous cyclophosphamide 200 mg/m2 every two weeks, one day before radiation and immunotherapy.

Both TCRalpha and TCRbeta chains were reverse transcribed with V-gene-specific primers. TCR amplification involved 20 PCR cycles with a constant-region primer and V-primer adapter. The isolated mRNA underwent amplification through in vitro transcription. TCRdb redid the calling of the reads with MiXCR, one entry per CDR3 protein. The table includes roughly 38,000 distinct CDR3 sequences, less than 25% detected once. The time point is: after trial treatment. Noted treatment: LDRT plus nivolumab, ipilimumab, low-dose cyclophosphamide and aspirin (RACIN trial). This clonotype was seen repeatedly, ten times or more. The sample consisted of PBMCs, taken after low-dose radiotherapy plus immunotherapy. This receptor was taken from a female donor with ovarian cancer.

The CDR3 region has the DNA TGTGCCAGCAGACAGGGGGCCGGGGAGCTGTTTTTT. It codes for CASRQGAGELFF. The chain uses TRBV6-2 or TRBV6-3 and TRBJ2-2, with 8 bases lining up with TRBD1. The V segment lost 6 bases and the J segment 6 bases; nucleotides outside the gene matches: 0. Germline CDR1 is MNHEY and CDR2 is SVGEGT. The CDR3 runs to 12 residues.